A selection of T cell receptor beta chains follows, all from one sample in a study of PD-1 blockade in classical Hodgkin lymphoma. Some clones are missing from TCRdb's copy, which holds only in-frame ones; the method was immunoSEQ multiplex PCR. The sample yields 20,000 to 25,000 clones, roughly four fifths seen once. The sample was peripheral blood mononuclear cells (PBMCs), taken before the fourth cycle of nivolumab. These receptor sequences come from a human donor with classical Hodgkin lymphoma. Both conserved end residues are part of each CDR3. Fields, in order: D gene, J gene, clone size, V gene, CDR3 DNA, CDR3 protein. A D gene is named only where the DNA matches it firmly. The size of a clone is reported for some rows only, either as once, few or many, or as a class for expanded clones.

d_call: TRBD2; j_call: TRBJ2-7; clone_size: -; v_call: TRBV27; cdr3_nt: TGTGCCAGCAGTTTCTCAACTAGCGGACAATACTACGAGCAGTACTTC; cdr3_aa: CASSFSTSGQYYEQYF
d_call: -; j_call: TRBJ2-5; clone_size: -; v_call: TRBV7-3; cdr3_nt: TGTGCCAGCAGCGAGGGGGGGTCCCAAGAGACCCAGTACTTC; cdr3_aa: CASSEGGSQETQYF
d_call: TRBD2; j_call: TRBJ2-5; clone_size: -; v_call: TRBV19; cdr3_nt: TGTGCCAGTAGTACCATACACACTAGCGGGGGGGGACAAGAGACCCAGTACTTC; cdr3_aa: CASSTIHTSGGGQETQYF
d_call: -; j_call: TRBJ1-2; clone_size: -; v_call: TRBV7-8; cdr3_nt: TGTGCCAGCAGCTTAATTTCTTTGGCAGGTTCGATTGGCTACACCTTC; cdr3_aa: CASSLISLAGSIGYTF
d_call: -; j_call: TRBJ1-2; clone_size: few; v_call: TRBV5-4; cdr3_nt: TGTGCCAGCAGCTTGGGTTCGTTAGTGGGAAATGGCTACACCTTC; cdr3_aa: CASSLGSLVGNGYTF
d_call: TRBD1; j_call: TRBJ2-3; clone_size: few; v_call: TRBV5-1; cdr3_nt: TGCGCCAGCAGCTTGAGTTTGCAGGGGGGCACAGATACGCAGTATTTT; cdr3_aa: CASSLSLQGGTDTQYF
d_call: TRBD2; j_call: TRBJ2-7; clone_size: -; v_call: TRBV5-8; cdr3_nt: TGTGCCAGCAGCGCTAGACTAGCTATACACTACGAGCAGTACTTC; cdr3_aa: CASSARLAIHYEQYF
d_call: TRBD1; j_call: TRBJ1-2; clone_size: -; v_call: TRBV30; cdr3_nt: TGTGCCTGGCAGCAGGGGGGCTATGGCTACACCTTC; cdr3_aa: CAWQQGGYGYTF
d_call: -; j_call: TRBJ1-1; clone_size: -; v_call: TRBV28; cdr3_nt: TGTGCCAGCAGTTTGGGGCGGAAGAACACTGAAGCTTTCTTT; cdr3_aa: CASSLGRKNTEAFF
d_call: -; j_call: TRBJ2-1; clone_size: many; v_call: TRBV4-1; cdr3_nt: TGCGCCAGCAGCCTCTTTGAAGAGCAGTTCTTC; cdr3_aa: CASSLFEEQFF
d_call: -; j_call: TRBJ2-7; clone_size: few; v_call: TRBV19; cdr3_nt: TGTGCCAGTAGTATTAGGGGGGGCCAGAATCGGGAGCAGTACTTC; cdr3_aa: CASSIRGGQNREQYF
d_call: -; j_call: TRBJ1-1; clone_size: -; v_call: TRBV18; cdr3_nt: TGTGCCAGCTCACCACGCAGGGATAAGACTGAAGCTTTCTTT; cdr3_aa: CASSPRRDKTEAFF
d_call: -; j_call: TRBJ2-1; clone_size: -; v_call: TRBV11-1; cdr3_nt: TGTGCCAGCAGCCCCGATTCGACTAGGAATGAGCAGTTCTTC; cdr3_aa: CASSPDSTRNEQFF
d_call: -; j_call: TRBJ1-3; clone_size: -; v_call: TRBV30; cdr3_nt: TGTGCCTGGAGGCTTGGAAACACCATATATTTT; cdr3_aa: CAWRLGNTIYF
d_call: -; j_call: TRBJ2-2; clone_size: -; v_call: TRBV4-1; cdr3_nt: TGCGCCAGCACCGTTAATTCAGTGGGTTCTAGGAGCGTCACCGGGGAGCTGTTTTTT; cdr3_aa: CASTVNSVGSRSVTGELFF
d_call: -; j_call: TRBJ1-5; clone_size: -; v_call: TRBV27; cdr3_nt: TGTGCCAGCAGGGAACGACAGGACAGCCGATTACGGAGCAATCAGCCCCAGCATTTT; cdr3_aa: CASRERQDSRLRSNQPQHF
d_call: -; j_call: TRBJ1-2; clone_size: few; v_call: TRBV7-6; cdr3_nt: TGTGCCAGCAGCCACCTCGACAGAACATCTGGCTACACCTTC; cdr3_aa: CASSHLDRTSGYTF